The source of this TCR beta chain is a study of cytotoxic CD8 clonotypes in ibrutinib-treated CLL. Generated by immunoSEQ multiplex PCR, the TCRdb table keeps only in-frame clones and is missing some. This sample has fewer than 400,000 clones, with over 55% found just once. Losses at the gene ends were 7 bases for V and 1 base for J; bases not matched to a gene: 4. Germline V lookup: CDR1 LNHDA, CDR2 SQIVND (reference sequence). The CDR3 totals 13 residues. The chain combines TRBV19 with TRBJ2-7; 7 positions agree with TRBD1. The material was PBMCs, obtained after 36 months of ibrutinib treatment. The clonotype originates from a human donor with chronic lymphocytic leukemia. The CDR3 nucleotides read TGTGCCAGTAAGGGGACAGCTTCCTACGAGCAGTACTTC. The encoded protein is CASKGTASYEQYF.